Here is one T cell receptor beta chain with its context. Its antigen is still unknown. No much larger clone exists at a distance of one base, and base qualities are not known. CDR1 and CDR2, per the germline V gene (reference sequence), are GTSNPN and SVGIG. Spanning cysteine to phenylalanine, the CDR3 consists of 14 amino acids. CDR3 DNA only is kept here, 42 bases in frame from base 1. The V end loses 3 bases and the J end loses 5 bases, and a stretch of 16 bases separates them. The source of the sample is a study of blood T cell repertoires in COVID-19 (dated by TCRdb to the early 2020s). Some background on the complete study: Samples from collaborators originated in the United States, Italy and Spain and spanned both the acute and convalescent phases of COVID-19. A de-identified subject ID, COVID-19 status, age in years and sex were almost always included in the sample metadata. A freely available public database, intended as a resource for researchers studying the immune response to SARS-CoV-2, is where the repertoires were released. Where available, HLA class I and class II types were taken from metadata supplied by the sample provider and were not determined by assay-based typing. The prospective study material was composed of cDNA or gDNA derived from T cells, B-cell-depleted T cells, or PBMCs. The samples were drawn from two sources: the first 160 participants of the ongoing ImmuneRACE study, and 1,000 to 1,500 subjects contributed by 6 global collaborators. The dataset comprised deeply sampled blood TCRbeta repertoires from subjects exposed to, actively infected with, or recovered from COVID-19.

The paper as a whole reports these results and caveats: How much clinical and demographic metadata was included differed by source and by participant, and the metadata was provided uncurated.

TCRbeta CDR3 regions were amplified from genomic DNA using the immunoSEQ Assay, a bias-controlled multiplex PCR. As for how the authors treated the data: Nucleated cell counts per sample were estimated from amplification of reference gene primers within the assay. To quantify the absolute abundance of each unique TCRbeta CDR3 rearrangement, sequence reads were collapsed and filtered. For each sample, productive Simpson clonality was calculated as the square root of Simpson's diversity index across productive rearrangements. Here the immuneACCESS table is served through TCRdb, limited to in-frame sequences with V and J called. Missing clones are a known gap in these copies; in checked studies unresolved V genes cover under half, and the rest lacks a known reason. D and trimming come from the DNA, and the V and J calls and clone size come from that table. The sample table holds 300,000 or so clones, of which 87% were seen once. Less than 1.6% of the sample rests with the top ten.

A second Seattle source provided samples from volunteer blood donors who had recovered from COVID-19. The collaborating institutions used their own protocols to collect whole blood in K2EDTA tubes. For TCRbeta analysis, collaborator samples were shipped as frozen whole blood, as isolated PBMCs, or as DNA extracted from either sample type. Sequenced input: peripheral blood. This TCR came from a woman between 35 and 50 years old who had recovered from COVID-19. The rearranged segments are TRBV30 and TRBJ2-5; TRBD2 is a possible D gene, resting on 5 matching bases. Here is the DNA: TGTGCCTGGAGGGAACTAGAATTCAGGGAGACCCAGTACTTC. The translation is CAWRELEFRETQYF.